The 3 T cell receptor beta chains reported below all come from one sample, sequenced in a study of early T cells in non-severe SARS-CoV-2 infection. Each CDR3 protein is one row after TCRdb ran MiXCR on the 5' RACE reads. Seen here are about 87,000 distinct CDR3 sequences, about 14% observed once, and the top ten hold about 6.1%. What was sequenced was whole blood. Source of these receptors: an adult who was a healthcare worker with PCR-confirmed SARS-CoV-2 infection or an uninfected control (not recorded which).

The chain couples TRBV20-1 to TRBJ2-5; unclear D gene. The ends were cut back, 3 bases at V and 0 bases at J, with 5 bases in the middle. The V gene's germline CDR1 is DFQATT and CDR2 SNEGSKA (reference sequence). This CDR3 comprises 12 residues. CDR3 bases: TGCAGTGCTAGGGGCAACCAAGAGACCCAGTACTTC. Translation gives CSARGNQETQYF.

The chain carries TRBV10-3 and TRBJ2-2; D is unclear. CDR1 ENHRY and CDR2 SYGVKD come from the germline V gene. The CDR3 sequence is 12 residues long. V was clipped by 11 bases and J by 0 bases, with 7 bases between them. In nucleotides, the CDR3 is TGTGCCGCGGCCCCGAACACCGGGGAGCTGTTTTTT. Residues: CAAAPNTGELFF.

This clonotype was found a few times. This chain connects TRBV28 to TRBJ2-1, with TRBD2 identical over 11 bases. From germline, CDR1 is MDHEN and CDR2 SYDVKM. The trim removed 5 bases at V and 9 bases at J, leaving 6 bases unmatched. This CDR3 contains 14 residues. The CDR3 here is CASSTLAGGPEQFF. The CDR3 bases are TGTGCCAGCAGTACCCTAGCGGGGGGCCCTGAGCAGTTCTTC.